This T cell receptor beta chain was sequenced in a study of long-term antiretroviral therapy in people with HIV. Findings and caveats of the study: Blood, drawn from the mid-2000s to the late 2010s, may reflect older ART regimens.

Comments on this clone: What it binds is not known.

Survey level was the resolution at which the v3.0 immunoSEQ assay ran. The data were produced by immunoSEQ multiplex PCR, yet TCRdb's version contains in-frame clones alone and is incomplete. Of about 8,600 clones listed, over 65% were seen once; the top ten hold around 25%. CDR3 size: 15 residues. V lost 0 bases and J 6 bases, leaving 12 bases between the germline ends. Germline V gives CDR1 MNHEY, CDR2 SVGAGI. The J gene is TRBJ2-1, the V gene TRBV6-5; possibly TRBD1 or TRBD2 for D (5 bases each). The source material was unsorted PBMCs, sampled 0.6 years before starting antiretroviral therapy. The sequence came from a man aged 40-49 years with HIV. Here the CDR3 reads CASSYSSGRSNEQFF. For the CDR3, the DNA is TGTGCCAGCAGTTACTCCTCGGGACGGAGCAATGAGCAGTTCTTC.